A selection of T cell receptor beta chains follows, all from one sample in a study of blood T cell repertoires in COVID-19. Sequenced by immunoSEQ multiplex PCR; TCRdb stores in-frame clones only, minus some. Of around 180,000 clones listed, about 84% are singletons. The sequenced material came from PBMCs or T cells enriched from blood (not recorded which). The receptors originated from a man aged 50-60 years who had recovered from COVID-19. Both conserved end residues are part of each CDR3. D genes are given only for firm matches.

TRBV3-1/TRBV3-2	TRBJ2-5	-	TGTGCCAGCATCGGAGCGGGCTTGCGGCGAGAGACCCAGTACTTC	CASIGAGLRRETQYF
TRBV9	TRBJ2-1	-	TGTGCCAGCAGCGGCACTCCGGGAAATGAGCAGTTCTTC	CASSGTPGNEQFF
TRBV5-4	TRBJ2-2	TRBD2	TGTGCCAGCAGCCCGGAGCGGGGGGGCCGCACCGGGGAGCTGTTTTTT	CASSPERGGRTGELFF
TRBV28	TRBJ1-3	TRBD1	TGTGCCAGCCTACAGGGGTTAAAAAACACCATATATTTT	CASLQGLKNTIYF
TRBV3-1/TRBV3-2	TRBJ1-1	-	TGTGCCAGCAGCCAAGCGGGGAGTTTCGGTGAAGCTTTCTTT	CASSQAGSFGEAFF
TRBV10-3	TRBJ2-5	TRBD1	TGTGCCACGTTACAGGGGGAGACCCAGTACTTC	CATLQGETQYF
TRBV7-9	TRBJ2-6	TRBD2	TGTGCCAGCAGCTCACTAGCGGGGGGGACTGGGGCCAACGTCCTGACTTTC	CASSSLAGGTGANVLTF
TRBV19	TRBJ1-5	-	TGTGCCAGTAGAGGAGCTGGCGTAAATCAGCCCCAGCATTTT	CASRGAGVNQPQHF
TRBV7-3	TRBJ2-7	-	TGTGCCAGCAGCTTAAACGCGGGGGCACCAACCTACGAGCAGTACTTC	CASSLNAGAPTYEQYF
TRBV11-1	TRBJ2-5	-	TGTGCCAGCAGCTTAGAGGCGGGGATGGGGCAGACCCAGTACTTC	CASSLEAGMGQTQYF
TRBV29-1	TRBJ1-5	-	TGCAGCGCTGCGGGGGCCGACAGAAATCAGCCCCAGCATTTT	CSAAGADRNQPQHF
TRBV6-5	TRBJ2-2	TRBD1	TGTGCCAGCAGACCGGGACAGGGGCCCGGGGAGCTGTTTTTT	CASRPGQGPGELFF
TRBV28	TRBJ1-2	TRBD1	TGTGCCACCCTGATGACAGGGGGAGGCGATGGCTACACCTTC	CATLMTGGGDGYTF
TRBV10-2	TRBJ2-1	TRBD2	TGCGCCAGCAATCCTAGCGGGAGGATAGGGAATGAGCAGTTCTTC	CASNPSGRIGNEQFF
TRBV7-2	TRBJ2-5	-	TGTGCCAGCAGCTTATTCCCGGGGGAGACCCAGTACTTC	CASSLFPGETQYF